The clone carrying this T cell receptor beta chain was seen more than once but under ten times. Its antigen is unknown. The V gene's germline CDR1 is SEHNR and CDR2 FQNEAQ (reference sequence). The CDR3 has 15 residues. V gave up 1 base and J gave up 5 bases, with 14 bases separating them. These data originate in a study of OX40 agonist ivuxolimab in advanced cancers. Clones were read by immunoSEQ multiplex PCR, and TCRdb kept only the in-frame ones, dropping some. The sample consists of tens of thousands of clones, approximately 91% of them appearing once. General observations from the study: In the 0.1-3.0 mg/kg groups, partial responders showed among the lowest expansion. The work left the antigen specificity of expanded peripheral T cells undetermined.

The rearrangement links TRBV7-9 to TRBJ2-5; D remains unclear. The sequencing used CD4+ or CD8+ T cells sorted from blood, collected in a trial of the OX40 agonist ivuxolimab. The source is an adult with an advanced solid tumor such as melanoma, head and neck, liver or kidney cancer. CDR3 loop: CASSLVRQVEETQYF. The CDR3, as DNA: TGTGCCAGCAGCTTAGTAAGGCAGGTCGAGGAGACCCAGTACTTC.